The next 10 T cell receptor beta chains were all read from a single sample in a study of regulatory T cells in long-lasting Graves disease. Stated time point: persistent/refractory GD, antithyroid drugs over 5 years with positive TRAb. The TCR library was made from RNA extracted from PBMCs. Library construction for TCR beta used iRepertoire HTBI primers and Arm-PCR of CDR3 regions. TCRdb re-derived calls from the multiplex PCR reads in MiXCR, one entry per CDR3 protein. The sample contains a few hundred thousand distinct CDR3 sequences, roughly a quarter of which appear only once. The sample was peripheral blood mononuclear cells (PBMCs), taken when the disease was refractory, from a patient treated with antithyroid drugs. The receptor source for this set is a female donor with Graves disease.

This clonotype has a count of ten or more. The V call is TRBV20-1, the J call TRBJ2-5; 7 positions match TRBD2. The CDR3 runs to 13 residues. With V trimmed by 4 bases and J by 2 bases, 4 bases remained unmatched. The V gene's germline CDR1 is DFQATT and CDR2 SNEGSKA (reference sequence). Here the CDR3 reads CSATSGVQETQYF. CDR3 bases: TGCAGTGCTACCAGCGGGGTACAAGAGACCCAGTACTTC.

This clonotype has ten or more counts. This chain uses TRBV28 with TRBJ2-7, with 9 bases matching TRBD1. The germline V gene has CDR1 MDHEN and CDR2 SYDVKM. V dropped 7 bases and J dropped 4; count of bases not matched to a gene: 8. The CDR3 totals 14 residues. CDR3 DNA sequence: TGTGCCAGCACCGGGACAGGGAGGGGGTACGAGCAGTACTTC. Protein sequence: CASTGTGRGYEQYF.

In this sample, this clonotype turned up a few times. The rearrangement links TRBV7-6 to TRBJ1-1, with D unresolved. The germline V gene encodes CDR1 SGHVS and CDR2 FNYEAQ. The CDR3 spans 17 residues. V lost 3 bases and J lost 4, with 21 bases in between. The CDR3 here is CASSLSRPVFPGTEAFF. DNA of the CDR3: TGTGCCAGCAGCTTGAGCCGGCCGGTCTTCCCCGGCACTGAAGCTTTCTTT.

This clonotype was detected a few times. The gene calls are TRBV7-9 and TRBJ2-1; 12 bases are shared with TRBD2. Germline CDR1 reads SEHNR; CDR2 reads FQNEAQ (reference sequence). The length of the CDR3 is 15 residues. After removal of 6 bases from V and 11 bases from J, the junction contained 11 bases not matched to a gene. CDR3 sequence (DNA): TGTGCCAGCAGTATTCGACTAGCGGGAGACTTGAAGCAGTTCTTC. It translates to CASSIRLAGDLKQFF.

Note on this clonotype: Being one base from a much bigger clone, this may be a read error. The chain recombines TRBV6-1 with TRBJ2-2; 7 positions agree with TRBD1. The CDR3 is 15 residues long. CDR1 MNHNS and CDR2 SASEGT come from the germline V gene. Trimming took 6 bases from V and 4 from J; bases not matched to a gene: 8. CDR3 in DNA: TGTGCCAGCAGCCCGACAGGGTTGAGCACCGGGGAGCTGTTTTTT. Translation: CASSPTGLSTGELFF.

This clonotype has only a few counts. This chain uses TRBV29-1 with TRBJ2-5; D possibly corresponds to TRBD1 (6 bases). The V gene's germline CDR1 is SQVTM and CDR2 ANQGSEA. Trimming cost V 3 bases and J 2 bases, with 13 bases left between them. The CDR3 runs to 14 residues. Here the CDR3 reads CSVDFGRGQETQYF. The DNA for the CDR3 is TGCAGCGTTGACTTTGGCAGGGGACAAGAGACCCAGTACTTC.

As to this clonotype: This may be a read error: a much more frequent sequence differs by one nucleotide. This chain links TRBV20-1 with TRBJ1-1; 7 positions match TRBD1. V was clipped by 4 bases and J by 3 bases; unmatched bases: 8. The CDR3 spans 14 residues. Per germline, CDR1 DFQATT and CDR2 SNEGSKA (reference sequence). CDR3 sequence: CSATRTGLDTEAFF. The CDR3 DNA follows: TGCAGTGCTACTCGGACAGGTTTGGACACTGAAGCTTTCTTT.

CDR3 in amino acids: CSARVLMNTEAFF. The CDR3 DNA reads as TGCAGTGCCAGGGTTTTGATGAACACTGAAGCTTTCTTT. The rearrangement joins TRBV20-1 to TRBJ1-1; D may be TRBD1 (5 bases). Germline CDR1 and CDR2: DFQATT and SNEGSKA (reference sequence). Trimming removed 6 bases at V and 0 bases at J, with 11 bases between. There are 13 residues in the CDR3.

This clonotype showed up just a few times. CDR3 nucleotides: TGTGCCAGCAGACGAGGGACGACTAACACCGGGGAGCTGTTTTTT. Its translation is CASRRGTTNTGELFF. The chain recombines TRBV28 with TRBJ2-2; D possibly uses TRBD1 or TRBD2 (5 bases each). Germline lookup yields CDR1 MDHEN and CDR2 SYDVKM. The CDR3 sequence is 15 residues long. V was cut by 6 bases and J by 2 bases, with 13 bases left in between.

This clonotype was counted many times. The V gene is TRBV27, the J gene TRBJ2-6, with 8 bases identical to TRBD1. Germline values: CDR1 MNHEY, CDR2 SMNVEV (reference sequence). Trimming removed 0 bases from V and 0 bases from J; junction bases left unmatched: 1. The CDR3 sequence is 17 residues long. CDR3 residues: CASSLSQGASGANVLTF. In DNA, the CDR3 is TGTGCCAGCAGTTTATCTCAGGGGGCCTCTGGGGCCAACGTCCTGACTTTC.